Presented here are 18 T cell receptor beta chains from one specimen sequenced in a study of T cells in Graves' hyperthyroidism and ophthalmopathy (dated by TCRdb to the late 2010s). Library method: multiplex PCR. Sequencing instrument: Illumina HiSeq 2000. TCR beta CDR3 regions were amplified from RNA transcripts. For the first round of RT-PCR on the TCR CDR3, the HTBI primer set was used together with the Qiagen OneStep RT-PCR kit. The public reads were run again by TCRdb, first through fastp at Q25 and then through MiXCR, and only productive beta chains were kept. Each entry merges the rows of one CDR3 protein and shows their most common DNA and genes. The sample has approximately 690,000 distinct CDR3 sequences on record, 20% of them singletons. The ten top clones hold under 35% of the sample. What was sequenced was blood. These receptors originate from a man younger than 45 with Graves' ophthalmopathy.

In this sample, this clonotype turned up a few times. A read error may be the cause here, since a much bigger clone is one base away. The V and J genes are TRBV18 and TRBJ2-3; D call uncertain. CDR3 length equals 12 residues. Trimming shortened V by 1 base and J by 6 bases, and 5 bases separated the two germline ends. CDR1 and CDR2 from the germline V gene are KGHSH and LQKENI. The CDR3 DNA reads TGTGCCAGCTCACCACGTGACGATACGCAGTATTTT. Translating gives CASSPRDDTQYF.

In this sample, this clonotype turned up a few times. V gene TRBV15 combines with J gene TRBJ1-5; 12 nucleotides align to TRBD1. V lost 9 bases, J lost 4 bases, and 7 bases stayed unmatched. This CDR3 comprises 15 residues. Germline CDR1 LNHNV, CDR2 YYDKDF (reference sequence). The CDR3 loop reads CATRRDRGQNQPQHF. The CDR3 nucleotides are TGTGCCACTCGCCGGGACAGGGGGCAAAATCAGCCCCAGCATTTT.

This clonotype was observed at least ten times. Germline is not matched at one junction end, which may reflect a read error. The chain is built from TRBV2 and TRBJ1-5; no clear D. Germline V lookup: CDR1 SNHLY, CDR2 FYNNEI. CDR3 length: 15 amino acids. CDR3 residues: CASREDTTSNQPQHF. CDR3 DNA: TGTGCCAGCAGGGAAGATACAACGAGCAATCAGCCCCAGCATTTT.

This clonotype has only a few counts. CDR3: CASSQGTSGRAIEQFF. The CDR3 DNA is TGTGCCAGCAGCCAAGGCACTAGCGGGAGGGCAATTGAGCAGTTCTTC. V gene TRBV16 combines with J gene TRBJ2-1; 13 bases are shared with TRBD2. The CDR3 is made up of 16 amino acids. The germline V gene encodes CDR1 KGHSY and CDR2 FQNENV. V trimming: 2 bases; J trimming: 9 bases; junction bases outside the gene matches: 7.

This clonotype was detected many times. This chain links TRBV28 with TRBJ2-4; TRBD1 matches at 9 bases. The V segment lost 6 bases and the J segment 1 base; nucleotides outside the gene matches: 16. The CDR3 covers 19 residues. The germline CDR1 and CDR2 sequences are MDHEN and SYDVKM. CDR3 coding DNA: TGTGCCAGCAGCGCCGAGGGACAGGGCCTTTTGTCGGCCAAAAACATTCAGTACTTC. Translating it yields CASSAEGQGLLSAKNIQYF.

This clonotype was found a few times. The CDR3 nucleotides are TGTGCCAGCAGCCAGCCCCGGGACAGAGCCTACGAGCAGTACTTC. Protein sequence: CASSQPRDRAYEQYF. The rearrangement uses TRBV3-1 and TRBJ2-7; 7 nucleotides align to TRBD1. The length of the CDR3 is 15 residues. From germline, CDR1 is LGHDT and CDR2 YNNKEL (reference sequence). V shed 3 bases and J 2 bases; nucleotides not matched to a gene: 7.

This clonotype was seen more than once but under ten times. The chain employs TRBV10-3 and TRBJ1-1; D call uncertain. Germline-derived CDR1 and CDR2 are ENHRY and SYGVKD. The CDR3 spans 13 residues. The V and J ends lost 4 bases and 0 bases respectively, with 6 bases between them. The CDR3 is CAISVTMNTEAFF. For the CDR3, the DNA is TGTGCCATCAGTGTTACAATGAACACTGAAGCTTTCTTT.

This chain connects TRBV7-9 to TRBJ2-6; D assignment may be TRBD1 or TRBD2 (5 bases each). The CDR3 totals 17 residues. Germline values: CDR1 SEHNR, CDR2 FQNEAQ (reference sequence). V lost 5 bases, J lost 0 bases, and 14 bases lay in between. CDR3 amino acids: CASSDMGRPSGANVLTF. CDR3 bases: TGTGCCAGCAGCGACATGGGACGTCCCTCTGGGGCCAACGTCCTGACTTTC. Complete variable domain (other parts from reference TRBV7-9 and TRBJ2-6): DTGVSQNPRHKITKRGQNVTFRCDPISEHNRLYWYRQTLGQGPEFLTYFQNEAQLEKSRLLSDRFSAERPKGSFSTLEIQRTEQGDSAMYLCASSDMGRPSGANVLTFGAGSRLTVL.

This clonotype was counted at least ten times. The J gene is TRBJ1-4, the V gene TRBV6-1; the D gene is possibly TRBD1 (6 bases). The CDR3 is made up of 15 amino acids. V gave up 0 bases and J gave up 3 bases, with 8 bases separating them. CDR1 and CDR2 from the germline V gene are MNHNS and SASEGT. The CDR3 DNA is TGTGCCAGCAGTGAAGCACAGGGTGCTAATGAAAAACTGTTTTTT. It specifies CASSEAQGANEKLFF.

This sequence joins TRBV28 and TRBJ2-7, with D perhaps matching TRBD2 (7 bases). This CDR3 spans 15 amino acids. V lost 3 bases to trimming and J lost 7 bases, with 19 bases between them. Germline V lookup: CDR1 MDHEN, CDR2 SYDVKM. CDR3: CASSFGLEGDVEQYF. The CDR3 coding sequence is TGTGCCAGCAGTTTCGGACTAGAGGGGGACGTGGAGCAGTACTTC.

This chain joins TRBV4-1 and TRBJ2-1; D possibly corresponds to TRBD2 (6 bases). CDR1 MGHRA and CDR2 YSYEKL come from the germline V gene. V gave up 4 bases and J gave up 4 bases, with 11 bases separating them. The CDR3 contains 14 residues. The CDR3 DNA follows: TGCGCCAGCAGCCCGGGACTTCTTTACAATGAGCAGTTCTTC. Translating it yields CASSPGLLYNEQFF.

This clonotype was found many times. For the CDR3, the DNA is TGTGCCAGCAGCCAAGATGATGGCCCTCCCGTCAATGAGCAGTTCTTC. It specifies CASSQDDGPPVNEQFF. The chain has TRBV3-1 and TRBJ2-1; D gene ambiguous. This CDR3 is 16 amino acids long. V shed 0 bases and J shed 6 bases, with 15 bases lying between them. In germline, CDR1 is LGHDT, CDR2 YNNKEL (reference sequence).

Only a few counts were recorded for this clonotype. In DNA form, the CDR3 reads TGTGCCAGCAGCTCCAGGAGGACCGAGAACACCGGGGAGCTGTTTTTT. The encoded protein is CASSSRRTENTGELFF. The chain uses TRBV7-9 and TRBJ2-2; maybe TRBD2 (5 bases). Germline CDR1 and CDR2: SEHNR and FQNEAQ (reference sequence). CDR3 length equals 16 residues. Trimming removed 4 bases from V and 1 base from J, with 13 bases in between.

The rearrangement joins TRBV20-1 to TRBJ2-3; the match to TRBD2 covers 12 bases. Germline V gene lookup returns CDR1 DFQATT and CDR2 SNEGSKA (reference sequence). The J segment lost 6 bases and the V segment lost 0 bases, leaving 4 bases of the junction unmatched. There are 15 residues in the CDR3. The CDR3 protein is CSARETSGGGDTQYF. The CDR3 DNA sequence: TGCAGTGCTAGAGAGACTAGCGGGGGCGGCGATACGCAGTATTTT.

This clonotype was found a few times. The chain combines TRBV7-9 with TRBJ2-4; 9 bases map to TRBD1. Unmatched junction bases numbered 6, after V lost 2 bases and J lost 7 bases. The CDR3 runs to 15 residues. CDR1 and CDR2 (germline): SEHNR, FQNEAQ (reference sequence). The CDR3 DNA reads TGTGCCAGCAGCTTATCCCGGACAGGGGCCAACATTCAGTACTTC. Translating it yields CASSLSRTGANIQYF.

V usage is TRBV6-2 or TRBV6-3 and J usage is TRBJ2-1, with TRBD1 matching 8 bases. The CDR3 totals 14 residues. Germline CDR1 is MNHEY and CDR2 is SVGEGT. Unmatched junction bases numbered 14, after V lost 7 bases and J lost 12 bases. In nucleotides, the CDR3 is TGTGCCAGCATCCTCCCTGGGACAGGCCAAGGGCAGTTCTTC. Its translation: CASILPGTGQGQFF.

The chain employs TRBV12-5 and TRBJ2-1; D remains unclear. The CDR3 contains 16 residues. V lost 6 bases and J lost 0, with 15 bases in between. CDR1 and CDR2 (germline): LGHNT, FRNRAP. Here the CDR3 DNA reads TGTGCTAGTGGCCCTTTAACGGGCAGCTCCTACAATGAGCAGTTCTTC. Protein sequence: CASGPLTGSSYNEQFF.

This clonotype was seen a few times. The chain joins TRBV4-1 to TRBJ2-1, with 8 bases fitting TRBD1. Trimming took 1 base from V and 6 from J; bases not matched to a gene: 5. The CDR3 length is 15 residues. Germline CDR1 reads MGHRA; CDR2 reads YSYEKL. The CDR3 protein is CASSQGQGLGNEQFF. Here the CDR3 DNA reads TGCGCCAGCAGCCAAGGACAGGGGTTAGGCAATGAGCAGTTCTTC.